This record concerns one T cell receptor (beta chain) sequence. Antigen unknown. A read error may produce the germline difference seen at one junction end. The data derive from a study of graft-versus-host responses after intestinal transplantation. The protocol was immunoSEQ multiplex PCR, while the TCRdb copy is restricted to in-frame clones and leaves out a portion. Here the sample spans about 99,000 clones, roughly 87% being singletons. This TCR derives from a human donor who received an intestinal transplant. This specimen was unstimulated CD4+ T cells sorted from spleen or lymph node cells, taken before intestinal transplant.

CDR3 bases: TGTGCCAGCAGCCCTCTAGCGGGGGGGAGCACAAATACGCAGTATTTT. Amino acid sequence: CASSPLAGGSTNTQYF. The chain joins TRBV7-3 to TRBJ2-3; 12 bases are a match to TRBD2. This CDR3 contains 16 residues. CDR1 and CDR2 from the germline V gene are SGHTA and FQGTGA.